These 20 T cell receptor beta chains were sequenced from one sample in a study of beta chain features in type 1 diabetes. The study reverse transcribed the entire isolated RNA, so it sequenced expressed TCRB transcripts. Clones were read by immunoSEQ multiplex PCR, and TCRdb kept only the in-frame ones, dropping some. The sample lists 140,000 to 150,000 clones; under 60% were seen once. Sequenced material: Tregs from blood. These receptors originate from a man between 18 and 35 years old in good health.

DNA of the CDR3: TGTGCCAGCAGCTTAGCATCGGGCACAGATACGCAGTATTTT. Amino acid sequence: CASSLASGTDTQYF. This chain uses TRBV7-6 with TRBJ2-3; no definite D call. The CDR3 consists of 14 residues. The germline gives CDR1 SGHVS, CDR2 FNYEAQ. V lost 0 bases and J 1 base, leaving 5 bases between the germline ends.

The chain employs TRBV4-1 and TRBJ2-1, with 7 bases lining up with TRBD1. Unmatched junction bases numbered 17, after V lost 8 bases and J lost 7 bases. CDR3 length equals 16 residues. Germline V gene lookup returns CDR1 MGHRA and CDR2 YSYEKL. As DNA, the CDR3 is TGCGCCAGCCGAGGGGGCCCAGCCTTACTGGGAAATGAGCAGTTCTTC. Translation: CASRGGPALLGNEQFF.

This sequence joins TRBV18 and TRBJ1-6; D unclear. V lost 5 bases and J lost 5, with 13 bases in between. CDR1 and CDR2 (germline): KGHSH, LQKENI. The CDR3 is made up of 15 amino acids. The CDR3 coding sequence is TGTGCCAGCTCATATGAGGGCATGAATAATTCACCCCTCCACTTT. It codes for CASSYEGMNNSPLHF.

This sequence joins TRBV7-2 and TRBJ2-7, with D possibly TRBD1 on 6 matching bases. The CDR3 covers 14 residues. Germline V gene sequence: CDR1 SGHTA, CDR2 FQGNSA. The germline V and J ends were trimmed by 4 bases and 6 bases, with 16 bases remaining between them. CDR3 sequence (DNA): TGTGCCAGCAGCTCAAACAGGGTTCCTGGCGAGCAGTACTTC. It codes for CASSSNRVPGEQYF.

This clone was detected only a few times. The V and J genes are TRBV7-2 and TRBJ2-3, with TRBD2 identical over 8 bases. With V trimmed by 3 bases and J by 2 bases, 4 bases remained unmatched. Germline CDR1 and CDR2: SGHTA and FQGNSA. CDR3 size: 15 residues. The CDR3 reads CASSFSGGATDTQYF. The CDR3 DNA is TGTGCCAGCAGCTTCAGCGGGGGAGCCACAGATACGCAGTATTTT.

The chain joins TRBV6-5 to TRBJ2-2; 10 bases are shared with TRBD2. Germline values: CDR1 MNHEY, CDR2 SVGAGI. V lost 7 bases, J lost 7 bases, and 6 bases stayed unmatched. This CDR3 spans 14 amino acids. This CDR3 is CASTRLAGGGELFF. The DNA of the CDR3 is TGTGCCAGCACCCGGTTAGCGGGAGGCGGGGAGCTGTTTTTT.

V gene TRBV19 combines with J gene TRBJ1-5, with D unclear. The V end lost 2 bases, the J end lost 3 bases, and 5 bases lay between the germline ends. Looked up from germline, CDR1 is LNHDA and CDR2 is SQIVND (reference sequence). The CDR3 totals 13 residues. The CDR3 DNA sequence: TGTGCCAGTAGTATAAACACCAATCAGCCCCAGCATTTT. Amino acid sequence: CASSINTNQPQHF.

This clone was seen just once. The chain employs TRBV28 and TRBJ2-7; unclear D gene. V lost 6 bases, J lost 2 bases, and 8 bases lay in between. Germline assignment: CDR1 MDHEN and CDR2 SYDVKM. The CDR3 covers 12 residues. The CDR3 nucleotides read TGTGCCAGCAGCCCAGGCCCCTACGAGCAGTACTTC. Amino acid sequence: CASSPGPYEQYF.

This chain uses TRBV4-2 with TRBJ1-2, with 7 bases lining up with TRBD1. Germline loops: CDR1 LGHNA, CDR2 YNFKEQ. Trimming took 2 bases from V and 1 from J; bases not matched to a gene: 4. The CDR3 sequence is 15 residues long. In nucleotides, the CDR3 is TGTGCCAGCAGCCAACGGACAGGCTTTAACTATGGCTACACCTTC. Translated, it gives CASSQRTGFNYGYTF.

This chain joins TRBV19 and TRBJ2-3; 7 bases match TRBD2. There are 17 residues in the CDR3. Germline CDR1 reads LNHDA; CDR2 reads SQIVND (reference sequence). V shed 8 bases, J shed 4 bases, and the junction held 18 bases outside the gene matches. The CDR3 bases are TGTGCCAGTTCAACTAGCTGGGGCGGGAGAAGCCCAGATACGCAGTATTTT. Translated: CASSTSWGGRSPDTQYF.

This chain uses TRBV7-3 with TRBJ2-5; D gene uncertain. Trimming left V 1 base short and J 5 bases short, with 5 bases between. This CDR3 is 12 amino acids long. Per the germline V gene, CDR1 is SGHTA and CDR2 is FQGTGA. This CDR3 reads CASSLIGETQYF. The CDR3 DNA sequence: TGTGCCAGCAGCTTAATCGGGGAGACCCAGTACTTC.

This chain connects TRBV28 to TRBJ2-1; 8 positions match TRBD2. Germline V lookup: CDR1 MDHEN, CDR2 SYDVKM. V shed 6 bases and J 4 bases; nucleotides not matched to a gene: 17. The CDR3 sequence is 18 residues long. CDR3 amino acids: CASRPGLVKQLSYNEQFF. The DNA for the CDR3 is TGTGCCAGCAGACCGGGACTAGTGAAACAACTATCTTACAATGAGCAGTTCTTC.

V gene TRBV9 combines with J gene TRBJ1-2, with 8 bases aligning to TRBD1. The germline gives CDR1 SGDLS, CDR2 YYNGEE. J gave up 2 bases and V 0 bases, and 6 bases lay outside the gene matches. This CDR3 contains 16 residues. The CDR3 coding sequence is TGTGCCAGCAGCGTAGCTACGGGACAGGTCAACTATGGCTACACCTTC. This sequence encodes CASSVATGQVNYGYTF.

The V and J genes are TRBV6-1 and TRBJ1-3; TRBD1 is a possible D gene (6 bases). Germline V gene sequence: CDR1 MNHNS, CDR2 SASEGT. The CDR3 is 14 residues long. The V end lost 2 bases, the J end lost 4 bases, and 9 bases lay between the germline ends. Here the CDR3 DNA reads TGTGCCAGCAGTGAATCTGGGGGCGGAAACACCATATATTTT. Protein sequence: CASSESGGGNTIYF.

The chain uses TRBV7-2 and TRBJ2-1; no clear D. Trimming removed 5 bases at V and 8 bases at J, with 16 bases between. The CDR3 has 14 residues. Germline V gene data show CDR1 as SGHTA and CDR2 as FQGNSA. CDR3 DNA: TGTGCCAGCAGCCCGCAGGTTCAATCCCATGAGCAGTTCTTC. Its protein is CASSPQVQSHEQFF. Together with reference TRBV7-2 and TRBJ2-1, the CDR3 gives the full variable domain: GAGVSQSPSNKVTEKGKDVELRCDPISGHTALYWYRQSLGQGLEFLIYFQGNSAPDKSGLPSDRFSAERTGGSVSTLTIQRTQQEDSAVYLCASSPQVQSHEQFFGPGTRLTVL.

The chain has TRBV6-6 and TRBJ2-7; weak D call: TRBD1 (5 bases). This CDR3 contains 14 residues. Trimming cost V 0 bases and J 3 bases, with 9 bases left between them. CDR1 MNHNY and CDR2 SVGAGI come from the germline V gene (reference sequence). The CDR3 DNA reads as TGTGCCAGCAGTTACTCGTCCCAGGGCTACGAGCAGTACTTC. It codes for CASSYSSQGYEQYF.

Worth noting for this clone: The same CDR3 arises from other DNA sequences in this sample as well. This chain links TRBV9 with TRBJ1-4; 7 nucleotides line up with TRBD1. The CDR3 length is 14 residues. CDR1 is SGDLS and CDR2 is YYNGEE in the germline V gene. The V gene end was trimmed by 4 bases and the J gene end by 6 bases; junction bases not matched to a gene: 6. CDR3 region: CASSLTGVDEKLFF. The CDR3 DNA reads as TGTGCCAGCAGCCTCACAGGGGTGGATGAAAAACTGTTTTTT.

This clone was picked up a small number of times. The rearrangement uses TRBV7-3 and TRBJ2-3; no firm D call. CDR1 SGHTA and CDR2 FQGTGA come from the germline V gene. The V gene lost 4 bases and the J gene lost 0 bases, with 8 bases spanning the gap. This CDR3 has 14 residues. The CDR3 here is CASSSLTSTDTQYF. The CDR3 DNA follows: TGTGCCAGCAGCTCCTTGACTAGCACAGATACGCAGTATTTT. Combining the CDR3 with reference TRBV7-3 and TRBJ2-3 gives the whole variable domain GAGVSQTPSNKVTEKGKYVELRCDPISGHTALYWYRQSLGQGPEFLIYFQGTGAADDSGLPNDRFFAVRPEGSVSTLKIQRTERGDSAVYLCASSSLTSTDTQYFGPGTRLTVL.

Only a few counts were recorded for this clone. This chain connects TRBV5-4 to TRBJ2-3; TRBD2 might be the D (5 bases). CDR3 length equals 11 residues. Trimming stripped 4 bases from V and 9 bases from J, with 9 bases between. Germline CDR1 and CDR2: SGHNT and YYREEE (reference sequence). Here the CDR3 DNA reads TGTGCCAGCAGCGCGGAGGACACGCAGTATTTT. Encoded protein: CASSAEDTQYF.

The CDR3 coding sequence is TGTGCCAGCTCACCATCGTATTACGCAGCTAACTATGGCTACACCTTC. It yields the protein CASSPSYYAANYGYTF. This sequence joins TRBV18 and TRBJ1-2, with unresolved D. This CDR3 region has 16 residues. The germline CDR1 and CDR2 sequences are KGHSH and LQKENI. Trimming left V 2 bases short and J 0 bases short, with 13 bases between.